This T cell receptor (beta chain) is from a study of glioma-infiltrating T cells after dendritic cell vaccination. Time point in this sample: after dendritic cell vaccination, including at tumor progression/relapse. Selection required adequate fresh-frozen tumor tissue plus more than two years' survival data. Trimming took 4 bases from V and 6 from J, leaving 20 bases between them. The CDR3 contains 16 residues. Germline V CDR1 and CDR2: SGHRS, YFSETQ. Sequencing used immunoSEQ multiplex PCR; TCRdb keeps in-frame clones, though not all of them. This sample has roughly 80,000 clones, with roughly 87% found just once.

The V and J genes are TRBV5-1 and TRBJ2-1, with D perhaps TRBD1 (7 bases). The sequence came from a human donor with glioblastoma. The sample in question was blood, obtained after dendritic cell vaccination. CDR3 loop: CASSVGGGSLVNEQFF. The CDR3 bases are TGCGCCAGCAGCGTTGGAGGGGGCTCGTTGGTCAATGAGCAGTTCTTC.